This T cell receptor beta chain was identified in a study of T cells in localized non-small cell lung cancer. CDR1 is SGHDT and CDR2 is YYEEEE in the germline V gene. CDR3 length: 12 amino acids. Trimming removed 5 bases at V and 3 bases at J, with 9 bases between. The protocol was immunoSEQ multiplex PCR, while the TCRdb copy is restricted to in-frame clones and leaves out a portion. The table lists roughly 13,000 clones, approximately 89% of them singletons, with approximately 2.7% in the top ten. The rearrangement links TRBV5-6 to TRBJ2-7, with D perhaps TRBD1 (6 bases). This receptor was taken from a man aged 40-75 years with stage III lung adenocarcinoma. Sequencing used peripheral blood mononuclear cells, obtained before any cancer treatment. The CDR3 reads CASRRGNYEQYF. Here the CDR3 DNA reads TGTGCCAGCAGAAGGGGGAACTACGAGCAGTACTTC. Drawing the rest from reference TRBV5-6 and TRBJ2-7, the complete variable domain is DAGVTQSPTHLIKTRGQQVTLRCSPKSGHDTVSWYQQALGQGPQFIFQYYEEEERQRGNFPDRFSGHQFPNYSSELNVNALLLGDSALYLCASRRGNYEQYFGPGTRLTVT.